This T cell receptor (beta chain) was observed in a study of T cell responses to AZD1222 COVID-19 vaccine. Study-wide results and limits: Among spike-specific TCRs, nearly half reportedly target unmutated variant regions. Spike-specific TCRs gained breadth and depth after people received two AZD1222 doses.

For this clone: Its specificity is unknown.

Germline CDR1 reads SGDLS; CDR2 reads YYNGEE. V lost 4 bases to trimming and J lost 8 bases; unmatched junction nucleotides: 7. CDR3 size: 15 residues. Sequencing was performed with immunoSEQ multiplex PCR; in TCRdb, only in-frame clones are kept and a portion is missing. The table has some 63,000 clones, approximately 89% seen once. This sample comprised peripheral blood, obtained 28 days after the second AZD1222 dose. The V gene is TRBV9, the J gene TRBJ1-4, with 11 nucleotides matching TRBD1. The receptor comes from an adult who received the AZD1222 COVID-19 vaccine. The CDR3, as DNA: TGTGCCAGCAGCCCTGGACAGGGGGCGAGGGAAAAACTGTTTTTT. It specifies CASSPGQGAREKLFF.